This T cell receptor (beta chain) was retrieved from a study of cytomegalovirus exposure and HLA in healthy donors. This CDR3 is built from 13 residues. CDR1 SGDLS and CDR2 YYNGEE come from the germline V gene. V gave up 2 bases and J gave up 7 bases; unmatched junction bases: 3. Points on this clone: The same CDR3 also results from other DNA sequences found in this sample.

Measured with immunoSEQ multiplex PCR; TCRdb has only the in-frame clones, and not every one. The table has some 170,000 clones, approximately 89% seen once; the top ten hold less than 3%. Sequencing used PBMCs. The clonotype comes from a man aged 18 to 30 in good health and CMV-seropositive. The chain carries TRBV9 and TRBJ2-1; 7 positions agree with TRBD2. The CDR3 DNA reads as TGTGCCAGCAGCGTCGGGGGGAGAAATGAGCAGTTCTTC. It yields the protein CASSVGGRNEQFF. Variable domain in full (rest from reference TRBV9 and TRBJ2-1): DSGVTQTPKHLITATGQRVTLRCSPRSGDLSVYWYQQSLDQGLQFLIQYYNGEERAKGNILERFSAQQFPDLHSELNLSSLELGDSALYFCASSVGGRNEQFFGPGTRLTVL.